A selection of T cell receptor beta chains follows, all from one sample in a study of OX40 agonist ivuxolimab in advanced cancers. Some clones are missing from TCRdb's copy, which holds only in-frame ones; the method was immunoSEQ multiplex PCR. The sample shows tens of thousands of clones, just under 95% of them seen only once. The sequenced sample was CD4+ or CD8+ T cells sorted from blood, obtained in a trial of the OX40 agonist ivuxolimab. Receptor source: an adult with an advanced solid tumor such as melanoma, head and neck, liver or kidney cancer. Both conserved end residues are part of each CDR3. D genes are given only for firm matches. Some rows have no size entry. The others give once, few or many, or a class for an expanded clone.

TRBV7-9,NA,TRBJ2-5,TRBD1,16,TGTGCCAGCAGCCCCTCGGACAGGGGGTTCCAAGAGACCCAGTACTTC,CASSPSDRGFQETQYF
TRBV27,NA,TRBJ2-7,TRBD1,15,TGTGCCAGCAGTACCCACAGGGGATTAAGCTACGAGCAGTACTTC,CASSTHRGLSYEQYF
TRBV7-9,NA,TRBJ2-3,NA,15,TGTGCCAGCAGCTTAGCGGGGTCAGACACAGATACGCAGTATTTT,CASSLAGSDTDTQYF
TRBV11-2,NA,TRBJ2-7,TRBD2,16,TGTGCCAGCAGCCCCAGAGGGAGCGGGGGTTCGTACGAGCAGTACTTC,CASSPRGSGGSYEQYF
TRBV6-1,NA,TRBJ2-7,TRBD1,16,TGTGCCAGCAGTGTGTTTCCGGGACAGGGGGCATACGAGCAGTACTTC,CASSVFPGQGAYEQYF
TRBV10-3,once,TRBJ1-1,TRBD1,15,TGTGCCATCAGTGCCCCGACAGGGGACAGCGCTGAAGCTTTCTTT,CAISAPTGDSAEAFF
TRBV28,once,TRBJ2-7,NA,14,TGTGCCAGCAGTTTCCCGCTAGCCCCCCACGAGCAGTACTTC,CASSFPLAPHEQYF
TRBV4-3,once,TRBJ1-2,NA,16,TGCGCCAGCAGCCAAGGGAGCAGCGGCGGGCGCTATGGCTACACCTTC,CASSQGSSGGRYGYTF
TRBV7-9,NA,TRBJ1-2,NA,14,TGTGCCAGCAGCGCAGGGGATTATAACTATGGCTACACCTTC,CASSAGDYNYGYTF
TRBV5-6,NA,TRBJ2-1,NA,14,TGTGCCAGCAGCCTACCCGGGACTCCCCATGAGCAGTTCTTC,CASSLPGTPHEQFF
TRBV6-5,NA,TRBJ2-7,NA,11,TGTGCCAGCACCCTCGCTAGGGAGCAGTACTTC,CASTLAREQYF
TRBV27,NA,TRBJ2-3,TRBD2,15,TGTGCCAGCAGTCGCTGGGAGCGGGAGACAGATACGCAGTATTTT,CASSRWERETDTQYF
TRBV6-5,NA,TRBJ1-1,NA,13,TGTGCCAGCAGTCCCTTAAGGAACACTGAAGCTTTCTTT,CASSPLRNTEAFF
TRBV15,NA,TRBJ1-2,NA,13,TGTGCCACCAGCAAGGACGGCAGCTATGGCTACACCTTC,CATSKDGSYGYTF
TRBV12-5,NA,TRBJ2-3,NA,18,TGTGCTAGTGGTTTGCCTGACACCCCGGGGGTGGAGTTTTATACGCAGTATTTT,CASGLPDTPGVEFYTQYF
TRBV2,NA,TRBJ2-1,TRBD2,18,TGTGCCAGCAGTGAGGGGCTAGCGGGGGGGCCCTCCTACAATGAGCAGTTCTTC,CASSEGLAGGPSYNEQFF
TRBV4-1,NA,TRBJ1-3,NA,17,TGCGCCAGCAGTCAGACAACAGTGGAGCTTAGAGGAAACACCATATATTTT,CASSQTTVELRGNTIYF
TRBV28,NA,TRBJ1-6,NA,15,TGTGCCAGCAATCTTTTCAGGGAAGGGGATTCACCCCTCCACTTT,CASNLFREGDSPLHF
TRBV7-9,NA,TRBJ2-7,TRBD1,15,TGTGCCAGCAGCTTAACCCTCGGACAGGGGGCCGAGCAGTACTTC,CASSLTLGQGAEQYF
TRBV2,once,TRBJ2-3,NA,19,TGTGCCAGCAGGGACTATATTGACCTAACCAACGGGCGGCCAGATACGCAGTATTTT,CASRDYIDLTNGRPDTQYF
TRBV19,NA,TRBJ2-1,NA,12,TGTGCCAGTAGTCCAAACTTCGATGAGCAGTTCTTC,CASSPNFDEQFF
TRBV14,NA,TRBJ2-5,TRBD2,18,TGTGCCAGCAGCCAAGATGGCAGCGGGAGGCCCTACCAAGAGACCCAGTACTTC,CASSQDGSGRPYQETQYF
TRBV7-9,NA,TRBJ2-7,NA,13,TGTGCCAGCAGCCGCGCGACAGGCTACGAGCAGTACTTC,CASSRATGYEQYF
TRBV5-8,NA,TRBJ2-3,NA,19,TGTGCCAGCAGCTTGGGCCCGAGGAGGGGGGTAATCAGCACAGATACGCAGTATTTT,CASSLGPRRGVISTDTQYF
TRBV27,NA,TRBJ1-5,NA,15,TGTGCCAGCAGTTTATTAGGCGGAAGCAATCAGCCCCAGCATTTT,CASSLLGGSNQPQHF
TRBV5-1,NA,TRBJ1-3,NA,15,TGCGCCAGCAGCCTACCCCAGCACTCTGGAAACACCATATATTTT,CASSLPQHSGNTIYF
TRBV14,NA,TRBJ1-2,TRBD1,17,TGTGCCAGCAGCCAAGAGCCCATCCCGACAGGGAACTATGGCTACACCTTC,CASSQEPIPTGNYGYTF
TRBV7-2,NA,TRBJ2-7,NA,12,TGTGCCAGCAGCTTAGTGGCGGCCGAGCAGTACTTC,CASSLVAAEQYF
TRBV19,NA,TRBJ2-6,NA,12,TGTGCCAGTAGTACTGGGGCCAACGTCCTGACTTTC,CASSTGANVLTF
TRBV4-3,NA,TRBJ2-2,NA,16,TGCGCCAGCAGCCAAGGCCGGGGTACGGGCACCGGGGAGCTGTTTTTT,CASSQGRGTGTGELFF
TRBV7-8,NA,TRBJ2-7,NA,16,TGTGCCAGCAGCGGGGGGGTCGGACAGACCTCCTACGAGCAGTACTTC,CASSGGVGQTSYEQYF
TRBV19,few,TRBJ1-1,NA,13,TGTGCCAGTAGTATAGGACTGGGCACTGAAGCTTTCTTT,CASSIGLGTEAFF
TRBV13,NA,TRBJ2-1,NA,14,TGTGCCAGCAGCTTAGGGACAGTCCGAAATGAGCAGTTCTTC,CASSLGTVRNEQFF
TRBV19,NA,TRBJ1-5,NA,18,TGTGCCAGTAGTAAATACAGGGATGGGGGCTATAGCAATCAGCCCCAGCATTTT,CASSKYRDGGYSNQPQHF
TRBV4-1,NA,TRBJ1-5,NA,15,TGCGCCAGCAGCCGCTTAGGGGATAGCAATCAGCCCCAGCATTTT,CASSRLGDSNQPQHF
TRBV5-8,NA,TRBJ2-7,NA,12,TGTGCCAGCAGCTTGTTCGGGAACGAGCAGTACTTC,CASSLFGNEQYF
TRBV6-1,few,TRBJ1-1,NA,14,TGTGCCAGCAGTGAGGTGACTCTCGCGCCTGAAGCTTTCTTT,CASSEVTLAPEAFF
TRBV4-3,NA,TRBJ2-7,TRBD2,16,TGCGCCAGCAGCCAAGAATCAGCGGGGGTAGCCTACGAGCAGTACTTC,CASSQESAGVAYEQYF
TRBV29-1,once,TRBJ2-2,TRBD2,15,TGCAGCGTTGACTCTAGCGGGACGAACACCGGGGAGCTGTTTTTT,CSVDSSGTNTGELFF
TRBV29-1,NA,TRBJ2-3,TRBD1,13,TGCAGCGTTGACGGGGACAGGGGTTATACGCAGTATTTT,CSVDGDRGYTQYF
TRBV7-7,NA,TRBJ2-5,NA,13,TGTGCTAGCAGCTTAGGGGAGTGGGAGACCCAGTACTTC,CASSLGEWETQYF
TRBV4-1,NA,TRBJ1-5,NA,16,TGCGCCAGCAGCCAAGAATGGTTAAAGGGCGATCAGCCCCAGCATTTT,CASSQEWLKGDQPQHF
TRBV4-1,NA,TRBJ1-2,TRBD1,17,TGCGCCAGCAGCCAAGGCCCCGAGGGGGCCCCGACGTATGGCTACACCTTC,CASSQGPEGAPTYGYTF
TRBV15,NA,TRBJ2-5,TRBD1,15,TGTGCCACCAGCTCTAACAGGGGGCATTCAGAGACCCAGTACTTC,CATSSNRGHSETQYF
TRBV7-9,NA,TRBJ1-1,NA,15,TGTGCCAGCAGCCAGAGCGGGGGCGAGAACACTGAAGCTTTCTTT,CASSQSGGENTEAFF
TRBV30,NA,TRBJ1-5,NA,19,TGTGCCTGGAGTGTACAGCCCCGTCGGACAACAGTGGGCAATCAGCCCCAGCATTTT,CAWSVQPRRTTVGNQPQHF
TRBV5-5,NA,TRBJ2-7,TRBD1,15,TGTGCCAGCAGGGCAACAGGGGGTAGTGTAGGCGAGCAGTACTTC,CASRATGGSVGEQYF
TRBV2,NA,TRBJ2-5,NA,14,TGTGCCAGCAGTGTCTGGGTCTTGAGAGAGACCCAGTACTTC,CASSVWVLRETQYF
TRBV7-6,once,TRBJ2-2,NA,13,TGTGCCAGCAGCTCGCCGGACACCGGGGAGCTGTTTTTT,CASSSPDTGELFF
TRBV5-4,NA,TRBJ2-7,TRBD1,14,TGTGCCAGCAGCTTGGGGGACAGACCCTACGAGCAGTACTTC,CASSLGDRPYEQYF